The rows below give T cell receptor beta chains drawn from one sample of a study of CD8 T cells in Susac syndrome. TCRdb used MiXCR to reprocess the immunoSEQ multiplex PCR reads, holding one entry per CDR3 protein. The sample includes 150,000 to 200,000 distinct CDR3 sequences, more than 85% of them seen just once. The sequenced sample was CD4+ T cells from PBMCs. The receptor source for this set is a human donor with Susac syndrome. Each CDR3 is given with its conserved first and last residue. The order of the fields is V gene, J gene, CDR3 protein.

TRBV5-1,TRBJ2-5,CASSLVAGGPPQETQYF
TRBV4-1,TRBJ1-1,CASSQVGRKDTEAFF
TRBV29-1,TRBJ1-2,CSVITGNYGYTF
TRBV5-1,TRBJ2-7,CASSPGQGLHEQYF
TRBV2,TRBJ1-1,CASSDRGYTEAFF
TRBV27,TRBJ2-6,CASRPGGITPGANVLTF
TRBV7-2,TRBJ2-7,CASSSMIRTGNEQYF
TRBV7-6,TRBJ2-3,CASSLRLAGDADTQYF
TRBV9,TRBJ2-7,CASSVSGTGLYEQYF
TRBV7-9,TRBJ2-7,CASSLAAGALYEQYF
TRBV5-1,TRBJ2-6,CASSLGQGETGANVLTF
TRBV28,TRBJ2-1,CASSPPPAIGEQFF
TRBV4-1,TRBJ1-3,CASSDRLPGNTIYF
TRBV11-2,TRBJ1-1,CASSPDRVVQTEAFF
TRBV5-4,TRBJ2-5,CASSSPGTQETQYF
TRBV28,TRBJ2-7,CASSPGTLYEQYF
TRBV19,TRBJ1-1,CASSNMNTEAFF
TRBV5-6,TRBJ2-5,CASSPRPSAQETQYF
TRBV20-1,TRBJ2-2,CSARPSVYTGELFF
TRBV27,TRBJ2-4,CASRNSLAKNIQYF
TRBV19,TRBJ1-1,CASSGQVRTEAFF
TRBV18,TRBJ2-7,CASSPFRDPDPYF
TRBV3-1,TRBJ1-6,CASRTTDYNSPLHF
TRBV2,TRBJ2-5,CASSEIQGAETQYF
TRBV5-1,TRBJ2-7,CASSIGQDEQYF
TRBV20-1,TRBJ2-7,CSASLGQSYEQYF
TRBV5-1,TRBJ2-5,CASSLLAGVLGETQYF
TRBV28,TRBJ2-1,CASSLWTSGSNEQFF
TRBV24-1,TRBJ2-2,CATSGFDGTHTNTGELFF
TRBV10-3,TRBJ2-7,CAISQGGLSYEQYF
TRBV5-4,TRBJ2-7,CASSLVPSGGVYEQYF
TRBV28,TRBJ2-7,CASSSHPRGDYEQYF
TRBV5-6,TRBJ1-2,CASSKPQGNGYTF
TRBV6-5,TRBJ2-3,CASSYSLRTDTQYF
TRBV12-3/TRBV12-4,TRBJ1-5,CASSLLSDQPQHF
TRBV14,TRBJ1-1,CASSREGAEAFF